This T cell receptor (beta chain) was sequenced during a study of OX40 agonist ivuxolimab in advanced cancers. In the study overall: The treatment was a fully human IgG2 OX40 agonist, ivuxolimab. Dose-escalation subjects each had hepatocellular carcinoma, melanoma, renal cell or head and neck cancer. Eligibility admitted prior anti-PD-1, anti-PD-L1 or anti-CTLA-4 therapy; approximately 40% had some. Regarding the study as a whole: With doses of 0.1 to 3.0 mg/kg, CD4+ and CD8+ blood T cells had undergone clonal expansion by week 6.

Worth noting for this clone: Its antigen is currently unknown.

V shed 5 bases and J 6 bases; nucleotides not matched to a gene: 6. The length of the CDR3 is 16 residues. Germline-derived CDR1 and CDR2 are SEHNR and FQNEAQ (reference sequence). Measured with immunoSEQ multiplex PCR; TCRdb has only the in-frame clones, and not every one. The table has over 5,000 clones, under 80% seen once. This sequence was found in an adult with an advanced solid tumor such as melanoma, head and neck, liver or kidney cancer. The sample was CD4+ or CD8+ T cells sorted from blood, taken in a trial of the OX40 agonist ivuxolimab. J is TRBJ2-2 and V is TRBV7-9; 13 bases are shared with TRBD2. The CDR3 sequence: CASSQTSGRAPGELFF. The CDR3 bases are TGTGCCAGCAGCCAAACTAGCGGGAGGGCCCCCGGGGAGCTGTTTTTT. Combining the CDR3 with reference TRBV7-9 and TRBJ2-2 gives the whole variable domain DTGVSQNPRHKITKRGQNVTFRCDPISEHNRLYWYRQTLGQGPEFLTYFQNEAQLEKSRLLSDRFSAERPKGSFSTLEIQRTEQGDSAMYLCASSQTSGRAPGELFFGEGSRLTVL.